This T cell receptor (beta chain) came from a study of cytomegalovirus exposure and HLA in healthy donors. Study-level results: The study listed 164 cytomegalovirus-associated TCR beta chains. An Asian-associated ancestry cluster reportedly showed fewer N-insertions than the roughly 670-donor mean in a later analysis.

J lost 1 base, V lost 0 bases, and 3 bases had no gene match. The CDR3 consists of 16 residues. Germline V gene lookup returns CDR1 LGHNA and CDR2 YNFKEQ. With regard to this clone: Its antigen is unknown.

60 Vbeta and 13 Jbeta primers were used in PCR. Sequencing was performed with immunoSEQ multiplex PCR; in TCRdb, only in-frame clones are kept and a portion is missing. The repertoire includes about 200,000 clones, around 86% of them detected once, and less than 3% sits in the top ten. Sequenced: PBMCs. This clonotype originated in a woman aged 40 to 55 in good health and CMV-seronegative. This sequence joins TRBV4-2 and TRBJ1-3, with 7 bases aligning to TRBD1. The CDR3 spells CASSQDWTGSGNTIYF. Here the CDR3 DNA reads TGTGCCAGCAGCCAAGACTGGACAGGATCTGGAAACACCATATATTTT.